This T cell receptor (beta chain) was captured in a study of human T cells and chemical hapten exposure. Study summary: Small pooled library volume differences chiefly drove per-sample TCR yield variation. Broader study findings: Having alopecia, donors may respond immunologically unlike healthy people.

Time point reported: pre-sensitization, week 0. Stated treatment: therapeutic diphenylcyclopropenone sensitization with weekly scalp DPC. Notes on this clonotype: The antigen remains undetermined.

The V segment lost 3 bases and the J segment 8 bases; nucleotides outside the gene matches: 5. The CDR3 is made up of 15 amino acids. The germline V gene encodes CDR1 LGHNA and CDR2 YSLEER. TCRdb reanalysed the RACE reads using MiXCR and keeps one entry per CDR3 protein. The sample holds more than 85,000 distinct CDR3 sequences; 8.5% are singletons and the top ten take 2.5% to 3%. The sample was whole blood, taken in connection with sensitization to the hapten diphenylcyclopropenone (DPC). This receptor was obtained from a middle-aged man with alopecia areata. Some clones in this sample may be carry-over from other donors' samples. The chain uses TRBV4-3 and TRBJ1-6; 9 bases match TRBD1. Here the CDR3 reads CASSQGQGGYSPLHF. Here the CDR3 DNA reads TGCGCCAGCAGCCAGGGACAGGGAGGGTATTCACCCCTCCACTTT.